This T cell receptor beta chain is drawn from a study of T-cell reconstitution after alpha-beta-depleted transplantation in children. Study-level results: Alpha-beta T cells about two months after transplant reportedly derived from several hundred expanded graft clones.

This clonotype was seen many times. The antigen is undetermined. V lost 1 base, J lost 0 bases, and 4 bases lay in between. The CDR3 has 13 residues. Germline loops: CDR1 DFQATT, CDR2 SNEGSKA (reference sequence). TCRbeta library preparation incorporated unique molecular identifiers. TCRdb recomputed calls from the PCR reads with MiXCR, one row per CDR3 protein. The sample lists almost 600,000 distinct CDR3 sequences; 25% to 30% were seen once. The chain joins TRBV20-1 to TRBJ1-5; D not resolved. The source is a boy younger than two with Wiskott-Aldrich syndrome, due to receive a stem cell transplant. The starting material was PBMCs, obtained before TCRalphabeta/CD19-depleted stem cell transplant. The CDR3 sequence: CSARAVSNQPQHF. DNA of the CDR3: TGCAGTGCTAGAGCCGTTAGCAATCAGCCCCAGCATTTT.